This entry lists 9 T cell receptor beta chains sequenced from one sample in a study of molecular identifiers for immune sequencing clone quantification. TCRdb re-analysed the PCR reads in MiXCR, keeping a single row per CDR3 protein. There are 550,000 to 750,000 distinct CDR3 sequences in the sample; less than 20% occur only once, and roughly 0.83% lies in the top ten. Sequencing was performed on naive CD8+ T cells from blood, with Jurkat cell RNA spiked in. The sample's subset: FACS-sorted CD8+CD4-CCR7+CD45RA+ naive T cells. These TCRs come from a human donor in good health. Some libraries in this study had Jurkat cell RNA spiked in.

V and J are TRBV28 and TRBJ2-1; TRBD1 is a possible D gene (7 bases). There are 16 residues in the CDR3. The germline V gene has CDR1 MDHEN and CDR2 SYDVKM. V dropped 8 bases and J dropped 3 bases, with 20 bases sitting between them. CDR3 protein: CASGPMEGALYNEQFF. CDR3 bases: TGTGCCAGCGGCCCCATGGAGGGGGCGCTCTACAATGAGCAGTTCTTC.

This clonotype showed up many times. The CDR3 nucleotides read TGCAGCGTTGATGGGGGCGGGGTGAACACCGGGGAGCTGTTTTTT. Translation: CSVDGGGVNTGELFF. V usage is TRBV29-1 and J usage is TRBJ2-2, with D perhaps matching TRBD1 or TRBD2 (6 bases each). The CDR3 sequence is 15 residues long. Per the germline V gene, CDR1 is SQVTM and CDR2 is ANQGSEA. Trimming left V 3 bases short and J 1 base short, with 12 bases between.

This clonotype was detected many times. The V and J genes are TRBV7-9 and TRBJ2-7, with unresolved D. Trimming stripped 6 bases from V and 0 bases from J, with 6 bases between. This CDR3 region has 12 residues. The germline CDR1 and CDR2 sequences are SEHNR and FQNEAQ (reference sequence). The CDR3 coding sequence is TGTGCCAGCAGGGGTAGCTCCTACGAGCAGTACTTC. It codes for CASRGSSYEQYF.

The V gene is TRBV14, the J gene TRBJ1-6; maybe TRBD1 (5 bases). Germline lookup yields CDR1 SGHDN and CDR2 FVKESK. V lost 1 base to trimming and J lost 6 bases, with 16 bases between them. The CDR3 length is 17 residues. In nucleotides, the CDR3 is TGTGCCAGCAGCCAAGTTGCCGGGGGGGGACCTAATTCACCCCTCCACTTT. Translating it yields CASSQVAGGGPNSPLHF.

On this clonotype: Being one base from a much bigger clone, this may be a read error. The chain links TRBV6-5 to TRBJ1-1, with D unresolved. CDR1 is MNHEY, CDR2 SVGAGI, per germline. This CDR3 has 13 residues. The V and J ends lost 2 bases and 10 bases respectively, with 14 bases between them. The CDR3 loop is CASSYQEPPGAFF. The DNA of the CDR3 is TGTGCCAGCAGTTACCAGGAGCCCCCCGGAGCTTTCTTT.

V and J are TRBV20-1 and TRBJ2-7; TRBD2 aligns across 9 bases. The length of the CDR3 is 16 residues. Germline V CDR1 and CDR2: DFQATT, SNEGSKA (reference sequence). Unmatched junction bases numbered 13, after V lost 0 bases and J lost 7 bases. Written as DNA, the CDR3 is TGCAGTGCTAGAGATCTTGTTAGCGGGAGCTCATGGGAGCAGTACTTC. It specifies CSARDLVSGSSWEQYF.

The table lists this clonotype with a few counts. This rearrangement joins TRBV20-1 to TRBJ1-5; 7 nucleotides match TRBD1. This CDR3 has 15 residues. J gave up 6 bases and V 3 bases, and 11 bases lay outside the gene matches. CDR1 and CDR2 (germline): DFQATT, SNEGSKA (reference sequence). CDR3: CSASPGGVQGQPQHF. The CDR3 region has the DNA TGCAGTGCTAGCCCAGGGGGGGTGCAGGGTCAGCCCCAGCATTTT.

In its sample, this clonotype was seen many times. The chain links TRBV6-5 to TRBJ1-3, with 8 nucleotides matching TRBD1. Unmatched junction bases numbered 2, after V lost 2 bases and J lost 2 bases. Germline CDR1 MNHEY, CDR2 SVGAGI. CDR3 length: 15 residues. DNA of the CDR3: TGTGCCAGCAGTTACGGCAGGGGGCCTGGAAACACCATATATTTT. Protein sequence: CASSYGRGPGNTIYF.

The table lists this clonotype with many counts. The CDR3 bases are TGCAGTGCCCAAACTAGCGGGGACTCCTACAATGAGCAGTTCTTC. Its protein product is CSAQTSGDSYNEQFF. The V and J genes are TRBV20-1 and TRBJ2-1; 10 bases line up with TRBD2. After removal of 6 bases from V and 0 bases from J, the junction contained 5 bases not matched to a gene. This CDR3 is 15 amino acids long. CDR1 and CDR2 from the germline V gene are DFQATT and SNEGSKA (reference sequence).